This T cell receptor beta chain was sequenced for a study of blood T cells in healthy people across ages. Study conclusions and caveats: The unknown donor CMV status may have confounded expanded clonotype changes.

Germline CDR1 reads LGHNA; CDR2 reads YSLEER. V lost 0 bases, J lost 0 bases, and 5 bases lay in between. CDR3 size: 14 residues. This clonotype was recorded a few times. Its antigen is as yet unknown. Primed by a sample-barcoded 5' primer and a J-beta primer mix, a second PCR proceeded for 7 to 11 cycles. TCRdb recomputed calls from the 5' RACE reads with MiXCR, one row per CDR3 protein. This table has about 500,000 distinct CDR3 sequences, less than 25% appearing once. These data were also reused for a study on T cells of mothers and their children.

The clonotype comes from a boy aged 10-17 years in good health. V gene TRBV4-3 combines with J gene TRBJ1-2; D is unresolved. The specimen sequenced was blood. CDR3 DNA sequence: TGCGCCAGCAGCCAAGACGAAGCTAACTATGGCTACACCTTC. This encodes CASSQDEANYGYTF.